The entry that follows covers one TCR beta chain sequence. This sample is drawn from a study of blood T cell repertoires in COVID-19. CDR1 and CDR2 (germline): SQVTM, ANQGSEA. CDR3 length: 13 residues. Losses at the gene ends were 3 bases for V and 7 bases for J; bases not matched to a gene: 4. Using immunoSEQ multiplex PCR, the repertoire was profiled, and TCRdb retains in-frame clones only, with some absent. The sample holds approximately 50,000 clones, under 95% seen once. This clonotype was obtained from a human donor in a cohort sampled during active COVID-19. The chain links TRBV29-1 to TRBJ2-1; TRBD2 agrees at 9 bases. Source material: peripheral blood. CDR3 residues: CSVEKTSGNEQFF. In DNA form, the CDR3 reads TGCAGCGTTGAGAAAACTAGCGGGAATGAGCAGTTCTTC.